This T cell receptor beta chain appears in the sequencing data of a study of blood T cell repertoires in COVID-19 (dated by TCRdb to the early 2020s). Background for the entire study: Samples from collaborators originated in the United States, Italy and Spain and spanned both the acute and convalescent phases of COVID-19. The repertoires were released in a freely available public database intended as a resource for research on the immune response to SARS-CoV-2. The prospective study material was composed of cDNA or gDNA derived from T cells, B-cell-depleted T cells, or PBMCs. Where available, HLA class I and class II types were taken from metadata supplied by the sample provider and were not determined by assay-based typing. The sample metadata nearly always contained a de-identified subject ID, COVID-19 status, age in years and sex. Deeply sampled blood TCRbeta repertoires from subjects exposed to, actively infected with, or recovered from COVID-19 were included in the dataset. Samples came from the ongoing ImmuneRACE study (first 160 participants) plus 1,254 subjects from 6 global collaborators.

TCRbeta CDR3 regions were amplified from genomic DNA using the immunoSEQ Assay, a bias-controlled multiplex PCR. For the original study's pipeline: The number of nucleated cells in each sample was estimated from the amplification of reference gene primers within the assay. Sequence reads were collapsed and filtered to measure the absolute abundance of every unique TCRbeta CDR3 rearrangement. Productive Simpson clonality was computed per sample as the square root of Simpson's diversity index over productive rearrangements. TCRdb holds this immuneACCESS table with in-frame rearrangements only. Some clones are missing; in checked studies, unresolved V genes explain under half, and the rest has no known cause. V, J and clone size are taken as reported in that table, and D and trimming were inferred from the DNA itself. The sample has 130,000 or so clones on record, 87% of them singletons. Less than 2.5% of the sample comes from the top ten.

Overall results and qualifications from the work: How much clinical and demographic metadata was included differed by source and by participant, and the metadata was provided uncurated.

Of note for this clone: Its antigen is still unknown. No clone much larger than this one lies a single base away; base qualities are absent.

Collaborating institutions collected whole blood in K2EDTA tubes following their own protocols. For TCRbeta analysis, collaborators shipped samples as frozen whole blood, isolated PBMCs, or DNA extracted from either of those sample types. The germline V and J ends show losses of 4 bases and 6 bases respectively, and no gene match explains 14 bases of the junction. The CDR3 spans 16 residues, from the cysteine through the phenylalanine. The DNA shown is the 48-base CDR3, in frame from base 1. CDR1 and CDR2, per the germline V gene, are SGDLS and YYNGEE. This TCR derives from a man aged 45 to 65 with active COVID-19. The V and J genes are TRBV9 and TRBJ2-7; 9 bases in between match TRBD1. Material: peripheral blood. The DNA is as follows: TGTGCCAGCAGCCTAGACCAGGGACAGGGTTATCGCGAGCAGTACTTC. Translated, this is CASSLDQGQGYREQYF. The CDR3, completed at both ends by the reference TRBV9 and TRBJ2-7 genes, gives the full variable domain DSGVTQTPKHLITATGQRVTLRCSPRSGDLSVYWYQQSLDQGLQFLIQYYNGEERAKGNILERFSAQQFPDLHSELNLSSLELGDSALYFCASSLDQGQGYREQYFGPGTRLTVT.